The TCR beta chain described here comes from a study of shared clonotypes between healthy human individuals. At the level of the study: A few men and a couple of women, aged 18 to 49, were donors.

Unsorted material relied on about 90 million PBMCs as the source of genomic DNA. This clone was recorded at least ten times. The CDR3 loop spans 15 amino acids. CDR1 MNHEY and CDR2 SVGAGI come from the germline V gene. V was pared by 6 bases and J by 6 bases, with 10 bases of the junction left unmatched. The assay was run at deep level. Per the authors' pipeline: ImmunoSEQ output lacked quality scores and full-length reads, limiting matched filtering. The data were produced by immunoSEQ multiplex PCR, yet TCRdb's version contains in-frame clones alone and is incomplete. Clonal size and the V and J genes are those of that table, whereas D and trimming came from the DNA. This table has hundreds of thousands of clones, around 79% appearing once.

The material sequenced was PBMCs. The chain links TRBV6-5 to TRBJ2-7; TRBD2 matches 11 bases. The clonotype was recovered from a woman between 40 and 55 years old in good health. Some clones in this sample may be carry-over from other donors' samples. In DNA form, the CDR3 reads TGTGCCAGCAGCGTAGCGGGAGGGCCTGGGGCCGAGCAGTACTTC. Translated, it gives CASSVAGGPGAEQYF.